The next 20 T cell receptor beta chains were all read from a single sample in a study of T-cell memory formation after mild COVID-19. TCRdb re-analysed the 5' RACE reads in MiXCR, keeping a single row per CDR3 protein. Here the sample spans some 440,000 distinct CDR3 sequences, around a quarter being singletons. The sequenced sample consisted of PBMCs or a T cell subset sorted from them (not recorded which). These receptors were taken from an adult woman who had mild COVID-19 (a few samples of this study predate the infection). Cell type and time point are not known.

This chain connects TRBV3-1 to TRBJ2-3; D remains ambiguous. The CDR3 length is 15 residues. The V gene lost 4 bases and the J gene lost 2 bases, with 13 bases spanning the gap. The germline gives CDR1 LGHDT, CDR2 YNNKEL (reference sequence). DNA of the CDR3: TGTGCCAGCAGCCTCATGGGGTGGACCACAGATACGCAGTATTTT. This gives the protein CASSLMGWTTDTQYF.

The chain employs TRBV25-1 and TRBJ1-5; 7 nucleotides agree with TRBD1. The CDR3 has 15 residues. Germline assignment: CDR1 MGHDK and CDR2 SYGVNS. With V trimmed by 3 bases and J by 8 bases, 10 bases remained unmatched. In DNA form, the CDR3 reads TGTGCCAGCAGTGAGTCAGGGGGGTGGATGGAGCCCCAGCATTTT. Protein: CASSESGGWMEPQHF. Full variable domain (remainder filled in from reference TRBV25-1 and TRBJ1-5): EADIYQTPRYLVIGTGKKITLECSQTMGHDKMYWYQQDPGMELHLIHYSYGVNSTEKGDLSSESTVSRIRTEHFPLTLESARPSHTSQYLCASSESGGWMEPQHFGDGTRLSIL.

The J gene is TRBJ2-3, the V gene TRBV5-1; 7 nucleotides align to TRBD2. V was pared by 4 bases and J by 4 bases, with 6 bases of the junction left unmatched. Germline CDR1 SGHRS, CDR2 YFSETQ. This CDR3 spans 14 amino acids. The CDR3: CASSLKTSPDTQYF. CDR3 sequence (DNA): TGCGCCAGCAGCCTAAAGACTAGCCCAGATACGCAGTATTTT.

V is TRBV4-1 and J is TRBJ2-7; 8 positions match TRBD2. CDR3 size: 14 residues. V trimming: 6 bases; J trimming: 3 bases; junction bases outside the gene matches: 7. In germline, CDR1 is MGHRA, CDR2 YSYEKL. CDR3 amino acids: CASSRAGEIYEQYF. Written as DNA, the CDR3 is TGCGCCAGCAGTCGAGCGGGGGAGATCTACGAGCAGTACTTC.

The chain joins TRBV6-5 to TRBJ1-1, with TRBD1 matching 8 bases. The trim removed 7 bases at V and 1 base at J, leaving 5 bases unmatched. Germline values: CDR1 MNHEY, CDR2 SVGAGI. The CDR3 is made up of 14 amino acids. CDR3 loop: CASTADRGNTEAFF. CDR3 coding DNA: TGTGCCAGCACAGCCGACAGGGGGAACACTGAAGCTTTCTTT.

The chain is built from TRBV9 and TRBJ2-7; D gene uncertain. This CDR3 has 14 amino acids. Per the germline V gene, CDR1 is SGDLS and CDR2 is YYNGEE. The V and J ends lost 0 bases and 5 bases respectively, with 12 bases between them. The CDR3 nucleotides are TGTGCCAGCAGCGTAGGTAACGGTCCGGACGAGCAGTACTTC. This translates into CASSVGNGPDEQYF.

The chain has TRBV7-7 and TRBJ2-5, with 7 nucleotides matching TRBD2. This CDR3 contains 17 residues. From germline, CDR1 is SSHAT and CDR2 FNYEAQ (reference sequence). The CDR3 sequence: CASHERDPGEGQETQYF. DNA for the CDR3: TGTGCTAGCCACGAGCGGGACCCTGGGGAGGGTCAAGAGACCCAGTACTTC.

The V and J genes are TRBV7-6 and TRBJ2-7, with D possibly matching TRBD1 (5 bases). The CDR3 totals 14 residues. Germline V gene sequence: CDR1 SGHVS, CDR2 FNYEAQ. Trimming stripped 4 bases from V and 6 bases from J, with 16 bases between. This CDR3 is CASSSTPTVGEQYF. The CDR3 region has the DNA TGTGCCAGCAGCTCCACCCCGACAGTGGGCGAGCAGTACTTC.

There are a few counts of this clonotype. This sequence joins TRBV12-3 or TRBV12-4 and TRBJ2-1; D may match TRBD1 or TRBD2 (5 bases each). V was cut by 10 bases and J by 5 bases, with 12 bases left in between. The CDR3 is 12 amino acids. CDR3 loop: CAINGDHNEQFF. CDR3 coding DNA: TGTGCCATCAACGGGGACCACAATGAGCAGTTCTTC.

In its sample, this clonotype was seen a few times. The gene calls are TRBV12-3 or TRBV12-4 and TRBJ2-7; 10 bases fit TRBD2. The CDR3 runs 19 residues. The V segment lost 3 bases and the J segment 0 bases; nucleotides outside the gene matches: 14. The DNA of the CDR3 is TGTGCCAGCAGTTTCACGTATAGGGGACTAGCGTACCTCTCCTACGAGCAGTACTTC. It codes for CASSFTYRGLAYLSYEQYF.

The CDR3 sequence: CASSLHRIYEQYF. Written as DNA, the CDR3 is TGTGCCAGCAGTTTACACAGAATCTACGAGCAGTACTTC. The J gene is TRBJ2-7, the V gene TRBV28; no clear D gene. CDR1 is MDHEN and CDR2 is SYDVKM in the germline V gene. Trimming removed 2 bases from V and 3 bases from J, with 8 bases in between. This CDR3 is built from 13 residues.

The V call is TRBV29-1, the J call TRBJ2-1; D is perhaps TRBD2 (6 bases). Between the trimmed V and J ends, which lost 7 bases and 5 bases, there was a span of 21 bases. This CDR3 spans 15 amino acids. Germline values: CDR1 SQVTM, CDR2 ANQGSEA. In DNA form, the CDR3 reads TGCAGCGCCCTCAGGAGGGGAGGTGGAAACAATGAGCAGTTCTTC. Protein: CSALRRGGGNNEQFF.

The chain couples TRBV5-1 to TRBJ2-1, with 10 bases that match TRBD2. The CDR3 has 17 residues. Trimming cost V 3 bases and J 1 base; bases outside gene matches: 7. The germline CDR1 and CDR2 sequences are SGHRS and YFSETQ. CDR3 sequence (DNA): TGCGCCAGCAGCTGGGGCCTAGCGGGGGTTTCCTACAATGAGCAGTTCTTC. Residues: CASSWGLAGVSYNEQFF.

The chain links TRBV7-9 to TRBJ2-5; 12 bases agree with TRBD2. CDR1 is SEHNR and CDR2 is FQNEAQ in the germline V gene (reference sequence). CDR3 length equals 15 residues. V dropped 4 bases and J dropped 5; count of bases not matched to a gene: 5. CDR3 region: CASSYRTSGTETQYF. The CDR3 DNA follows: TGTGCCAGCAGCTACAGGACTAGCGGGACGGAGACCCAGTACTTC.

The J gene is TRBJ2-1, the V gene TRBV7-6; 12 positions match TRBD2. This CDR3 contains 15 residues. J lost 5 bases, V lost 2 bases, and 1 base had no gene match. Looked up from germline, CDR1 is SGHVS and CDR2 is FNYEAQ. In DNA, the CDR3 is TGTGCCAGCAGCTTACTAGCGGGAGGGAACAATGAGCAGTTCTTC. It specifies CASSLLAGGNNEQFF.

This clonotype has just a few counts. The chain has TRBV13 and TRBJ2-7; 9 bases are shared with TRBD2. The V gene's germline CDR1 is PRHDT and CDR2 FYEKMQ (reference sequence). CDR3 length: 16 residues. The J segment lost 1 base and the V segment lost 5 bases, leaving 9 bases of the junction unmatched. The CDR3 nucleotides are TGTGCCAGCAGCCCGTACGGGCGGGGGGGATCCTACGAGCAGTACTTC. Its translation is CASSPYGRGGSYEQYF.

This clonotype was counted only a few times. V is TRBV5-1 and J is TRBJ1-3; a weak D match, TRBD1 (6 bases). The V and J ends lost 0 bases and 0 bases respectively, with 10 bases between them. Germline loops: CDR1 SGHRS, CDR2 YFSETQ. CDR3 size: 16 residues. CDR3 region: CASSLGDRSSGNTIYF. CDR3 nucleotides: TGCGCCAGCAGCTTGGGCGACAGGAGCTCTGGAAACACCATATATTTT.

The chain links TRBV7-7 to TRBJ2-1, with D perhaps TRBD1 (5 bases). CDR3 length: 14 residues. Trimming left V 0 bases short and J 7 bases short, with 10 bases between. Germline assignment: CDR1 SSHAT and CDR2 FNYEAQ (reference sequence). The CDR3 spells CASSLALGQNEQFF. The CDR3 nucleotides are TGTGCCAGCAGCTTAGCGCTTGGACAAAATGAGCAGTTCTTC.

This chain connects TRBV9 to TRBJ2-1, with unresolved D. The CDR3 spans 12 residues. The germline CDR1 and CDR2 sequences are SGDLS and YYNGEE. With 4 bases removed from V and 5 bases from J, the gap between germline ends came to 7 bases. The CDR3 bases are TGTGCCAGCAGCAAGGGAAACAATGAGCAGTTCTTC. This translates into CASSKGNNEQFF. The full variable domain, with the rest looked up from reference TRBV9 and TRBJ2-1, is DSGVTQTPKHLITATGQRVTLRCSPRSGDLSVYWYQQSLDQGLQFLIQYYNGEERAKGNILERFSAQQFPDLHSELNLSSLELGDSALYFCASSKGNNEQFFGPGTRLTVL.

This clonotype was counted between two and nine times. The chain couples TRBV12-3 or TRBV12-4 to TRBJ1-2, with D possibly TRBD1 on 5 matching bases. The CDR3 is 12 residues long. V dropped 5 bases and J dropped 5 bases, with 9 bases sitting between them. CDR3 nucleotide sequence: TGTGCCAGCAGTCTTCCAGGGTATGGCTACACCTTC. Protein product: CASSLPGYGYTF.